This TCR beta chain was captured in a study of T cell responses to AZD1222 COVID-19 vaccine. Study-wide findings and caveats: The study found Spike-specific TCR breadth and depth rose after two AZD1222 doses. The sample set comprised mostly white British donors with more females, and clonal diversity was possibly underestimated.

Concerning this clone itself: Its antigen is currently unknown.

Method: immunoSEQ multiplex PCR; TCRdb's copy keeps in-frame clones and lacks some. The sample holds 130,000 or so clones, roughly 89% seen once. This sequence originates from an adult in good health. The sequenced sample was peripheral blood, obtained on day 0 of AZD1222 vaccination.

CDR3 bases: TGTGCCAGCAGCCTCGGGAGAGTGGACTACACCTTC. It encodes CASSLGRVDYTF. This sequence joins TRBV9 and TRBJ1-2, with D unresolved. The germline V and J ends were trimmed by 4 bases and 10 bases, with 14 bases remaining between them. CDR1 and CDR2 (germline): SGDLS, YYNGEE. This CDR3 contains 12 residues.